A selection of T cell receptor beta chains follows, all from one sample in a study of T cell responses to AZD1222 COVID-19 vaccine. Method: immunoSEQ multiplex PCR; TCRdb's copy keeps in-frame clones and lacks some. The repertoire holds 100,000 to 150,000 clones, with 90% as singletons. The material was peripheral blood, obtained on day 0 of AZD1222 vaccination. These receptors were obtained from an adult in good health. Each CDR3 is given with its conserved first and last residue. D genes are given only for firm matches. Clone sizes are given selectively: once, few, many, or a class where the clone is expanded.

J	V	size	D	CDR3	DNA
TRBJ1-1	TRBV7-2	NA	NA	CASSLLASHEAFF	TGTGCCAGCAGCTTATTGGCGAGCCATGAAGCTTTCTTT
TRBJ1-2	TRBV28	NA	NA	CASSLTASYGYTF	TGTGCCAGCAGCCTGACAGCCTCCTATGGCTACACCTTC
TRBJ2-1	TRBV9	NA	NA	CASRQPPSDEQFF	TGTGCCAGCCGCCAACCGCCTTCGGATGAGCAGTTCTTC
TRBJ2-1	TRBV5-4	once	NA	CASSFGSDEQFF	TGTGCCAGCAGCTTTGGGAGCGATGAGCAGTTCTTC
TRBJ1-5	TRBV9	NA	TRBD1	CASSPGQGIGQPQHF	TGTGCCAGCAGCCCGGGACAGGGGATTGGTCAGCCCCAGCATTTT
TRBJ2-6	TRBV6-5	NA	NA	CASGRKAGANVLTF	TGTGCCAGCGGGAGGAAGGCCGGGGCCAACGTCCTGACTTTC
TRBJ2-3	TRBV5-4	NA	TRBD2	CASSLEKAGGGDTQYF	TGTGCCAGCAGCTTGGAGAAAGCGGGAGGTGGGGATACGCAGTATTTT
TRBJ1-2	TRBV28	NA	NA	CASSFGRAYGYTF	TGTGCCAGCAGTTTTGGCAGGGCCTATGGCTACACCTTC
TRBJ2-7	TRBV24-1	NA	NA	CATSDSTYEQYF	TGTGCCACCAGTGATTCGACCTACGAGCAGTACTTC
TRBJ1-5	TRBV19	few	TRBD1	CASSTTRQGSHSNQPQHF	TGTGCCAGTAGTACGACCCGACAGGGGAGCCATAGCAATCAGCCCCAGCATTTT
TRBJ1-1	TRBV3-1/TRBV3-2	NA	NA	CASSFTWGYTEAFF	TGTGCCAGCAGCTTTACATGGGGTTACACTGAAGCTTTCTTT
TRBJ2-4	TRBV29-1	NA	TRBD1	CSGRTGTKNIQYF	TGCAGCGGACGGACAGGAACAAAAAACATTCAGTACTTC
TRBJ2-7	TRBV4-3	NA	TRBD2	CASSQVSLAGGRAYEQYF	TGCGCCAGCAGCCAAGTGTCCCTAGCGGGAGGTAGGGCCTACGAGCAGTACTTC
TRBJ1-2	TRBV13	NA	TRBD1	CASSLGQGDYGYTF	TGTGCCAGCAGCTTGGGACAGGGGGACTATGGCTACACCTTC
TRBJ1-2	TRBV30	once	NA	CAWSHSLSGYTF	TGTGCCTGGAGTCATTCTTTGAGTGGCTACACCTTC
TRBJ2-5	TRBV7-2	NA	NA	CASSLRRRTDEETQYF	TGTGCCAGCAGCCTAAGAAGACGGACGGACGAAGAGACCCAGTACTTC
TRBJ1-2	TRBV6-5	NA	TRBD1	CASSSIGDRGNYGYTF	TGTGCCAGCAGTTCCATCGGGGACAGGGGGAACTATGGCTACACCTTC
TRBJ1-4	TRBV5-4	once	NA	CASSIKTGGPNEKLFF	TGTGCCAGCAGCATAAAGACAGGCGGTCCAAATGAAAAACTGTTTTTT
TRBJ2-2	TRBV4-3	NA	TRBD2	CASSQPVSAGANTGELFF	TGCGCCAGCAGCCAACCTGTGTCGGCGGGGGCGAACACCGGGGAGCTGTTTTTT
TRBJ1-2	TRBV6-4	NA	NA	CASSGGFRTQGYTF	TGTGCCAGCAGTGGGGGTTTTCGGACACAGGGCTACACCTTC
TRBJ2-5	TRBV15	NA	TRBD1	CATSSWEQGVRETQYF	TGTGCCACCAGCAGCTGGGAGCAGGGGGTACGAGAGACCCAGTACTTC
TRBJ1-1	TRBV28	NA	NA	CASSFSRLEAFF	TGTGCCAGCAGTTTTTCCAGACTGGAAGCTTTCTTT
TRBJ1-4	TRBV19	NA	NA	CASSSRDGNEKLFF	TGTGCCAGTAGTTCCCGGGACGGCAATGAAAAACTGTTTTTT
TRBJ2-1	TRBV14	NA	TRBD2	CASSQRLAGVDIYNEQFF	TGTGCCAGCAGCCAAAGACTAGCGGGAGTCGATATCTACAATGAGCAGTTCTTC
TRBJ2-1	TRBV4-3	NA	TRBD2	CASSQVQFLAGGEEQFF	TGCGCCAGCAGCCAAGTTCAGTTTCTAGCGGGAGGGGAGGAGCAGTTCTTC
TRBJ2-6	TRBV6-6	few	NA	CASSYEAGSGANVLTF	TGTGCCAGCAGTTACGAAGCGGGCTCTGGGGCCAACGTCCTGACTTTC
TRBJ2-3	TRBV4-3	NA	NA	CASSQDLGPPTDTQYF	TGCGCCAGCAGCCAAGATCTGGGGCCCCCCACAGATACGCAGTATTTT
TRBJ2-5	TRBV6-1	once	NA	CASSEEFPQETQYF	TGTGCCAGCAGTGAGGAGTTCCCACAAGAGACCCAGTACTTC
TRBJ2-2	TRBV29-1	NA	TRBD1	CSVAGGTGELFF	TGCAGCGTGGCAGGGGGAACCGGGGAGCTGTTTTTT
TRBJ2-1	TRBV3-1/TRBV3-2	NA	NA	CASSQDLYNEQFF	TGTGCCAGCAGCCAGGACCTCTACAATGAGCAGTTCTTC
TRBJ1-1	TRBV9	once	NA	CASSVVGGKGSTEAFF	TGTGCCAGCAGCGTAGTTGGGGGGAAAGGAAGCACTGAAGCTTTCTTT
TRBJ2-7	TRBV19	NA	NA	CASSTIDHYEQYF	TGTGCCAGTAGTACCATAGACCACTACGAGCAGTACTTC
TRBJ2-7	TRBV5-4	once	TRBD1	CASSLAWDSPYEQYF	TGTGCCAGCAGCTTGGCCTGGGACAGCCCCTACGAGCAGTACTTC
TRBJ1-6	TRBV21-1	NA	NA	CASSIIMTEQDMNSPLHF	TGTGCCAGCAGCATCATAATGACGGAACAAGACATGAATTCACCCCTCCACTTT
TRBJ1-3	TRBV6-5	NA	NA	CASKGSGNTIYF	TGTGCCAGCAAGGGTTCCGGAAACACCATATATTTT
TRBJ1-3	TRBV6-2/TRBV6-3	NA	TRBD1	CASSKGTAGNTIYF	TGTGCCAGCAGTAAAGGGACAGCTGGAAACACCATATATTTT
TRBJ1-2	TRBV20-1	NA	NA	CSASDGANWGFGYGYTF	TGCAGTGCTAGTGATGGGGCAAACTGGGGATTCGGATATGGCTACACCTTC
TRBJ2-2	TRBV7-2	NA	NA	CASSPTRLGGELFF	TGTGCCAGCAGCCCGACTAGGCTTGGCGGGGAGCTGTTTTTT
TRBJ1-2	TRBV5-1	NA	NA	CASSLAADRDYGYTF	TGCGCCAGCAGCTTGGCCGCAGACCGAGACTATGGCTACACCTTC
TRBJ1-1	TRBV10-3	NA	TRBD1	CAITPTRDSNTEAFF	TGTGCCATCACCCCAACGAGGGACAGTAACACTGAAGCTTTCTTT
TRBJ2-3	TRBV12-3/TRBV12-4	NA	NA	CATRRQLLTPQYF	TGTGCCACCCGTAGACAGTTATTAACCCCGCAGTATTTT
TRBJ1-1	TRBV30	NA	NA	CAWRPGGTEAFF	TGTGCCTGGCGCCCTGGAGGCACTGAAGCTTTCTTT
TRBJ1-2	TRBV5-6	NA	NA	CASSPLQPYGYTF	TGTGCCAGCAGCCCCCTCCAGCCCTATGGCTACACCTTC
TRBJ2-3	TRBV6-2/TRBV6-3	NA	TRBD1	CASSRYLGTATDTQYF	TGTGCCAGCAGTAGATACCTCGGGACAGCTACAGATACGCAGTATTTT
TRBJ1-4	TRBV5-6	NA	NA	CASSLGTATNEKLFF	TGTGCCAGCAGCTTGGGGACGGCAACTAATGAAAAACTGTTTTTT
TRBJ1-1	TRBV4-1	NA	NA	CASSEGRPNTEAFF	TGCGCCAGCAGCGAGGGACGGCCGAACACTGAAGCTTTCTTT
TRBJ2-5	TRBV13	once	TRBD1	CASSGRTGVGETQYF	TGTGCCAGCAGCGGACGGACAGGGGTAGGAGAGACCCAGTACTTC
TRBJ2-1	TRBV10-2	NA	NA	CASSESMGRGSNEQFF	TGCGCCAGCAGTGAGTCAATGGGACGAGGATCCAATGAGCAGTTCTTC
TRBJ2-2	TRBV28	NA	NA	CASGAGVNTGELFF	TGTGCCAGCGGGGCAGGAGTGAACACCGGGGAGCTGTTTTTT
TRBJ1-1	TRBV9	NA	TRBD1	CASSVGDSEAFF	TGTGCCAGCAGCGTAGGGGACAGTGAAGCTTTCTTT
TRBJ2-1	TRBV9	NA	TRBD2	CASSEILSGAASEQFF	TGTGCCAGCAGCGAAATCCTTAGCGGGGCGGCCAGTGAGCAGTTCTTC
TRBJ1-1	TRBV6-5	NA	NA	CASSYSGQMRNTEAFF	TGTGCCAGCAGTTACTCAGGGCAGATGAGGAACACTGAAGCTTTCTTT
TRBJ2-3	TRBV29-1	NA	NA	CSVDLGKGTDTQYF	TGCAGCGTTGATCTCGGGAAGGGCACAGATACGCAGTATTTT
TRBJ1-4	TRBV6-5	NA	NA	CASSWMGRSTNEKLFF	TGTGCCAGCAGTTGGATGGGTCGGTCAACTAATGAAAAACTGTTTTTT
TRBJ1-4	TRBV6-2/TRBV6-3	NA	TRBD1	CASSYPTPGQLHEKLFF	TGTGCCAGCAGTTATCCGACACCGGGACAGCTCCATGAAAAACTGTTTTTT